The clone carrying this T cell receptor (beta chain) was found a few times. The antigen is not known. This specimen comes from a study of identical twins. Study results and limitations: Conclusions leaned on cross-sectional statistical analysis and did not track the same donors over time.

TCRdb passed the 5' RACE reads through MiXCR, listing each CDR3 protein once. The top ten hold approximately 3.2% of the sample, which has approximately 600,000 distinct CDR3 sequences, 9% to 10% seen once. Healthy Caucasians alone served as donors. The CDR3 extends over 17 amino acids. Per germline, CDR1 SGHDT and CDR2 YYEEEE. Trimming took 2 bases from V and 5 from J; bases not matched to a gene: 9. In addition, the sample was reused for a study of yellow fever vaccine responses in identical twins.

The chain links TRBV5-6 to TRBJ2-2; 10 nucleotides agree with TRBD2. Sequenced material: PBMCs. The TCR comes from a woman aged 18-29 years in good health. The CDR3 protein is CASSFRLAGVRTGELFF. Written as DNA, the CDR3 is TGTGCCAGCAGCTTCCGGCTAGCGGGAGTTAGGACCGGGGAGCTGTTTTTT. The full variable domain, its missing parts supplied by reference TRBV5-6 and TRBJ2-2, is DAGVTQSPTHLIKTRGQQVTLRCSPKSGHDTVSWYQQALGQGPQFIFQYYEEEERQRGNFPDRFSGHQFPNYSSELNVNALLLGDSALYLCASSFRLAGVRTGELFFGEGSRLTVL.